The 23 T cell receptor beta chains below were found in one sample sequenced in a study of CD8+ T cells in alopecia areata. Treatment denoted: oral pan-JAK inhibitor, 5-10 mg twice daily. Extracted from the samples, RNA was reverse transcribed into cDNA to serve as the sequencing template. The data were produced by immunoSEQ multiplex PCR, yet TCRdb's version contains in-frame clones alone and is incomplete. The table shows a few hundred thousand clones, with more than 60% occurring only once. The input for sequencing was CD4+ T cells sorted from blood, taken at approximately week 45, from a patient treated with tofacitinib. The receptors here all came from a human donor with alopecia areata.

This chain joins TRBV29-1 and TRBJ2-1; TRBD2 aligns across 7 bases. CDR1 SQVTM and CDR2 ANQGSEA come from the germline V gene. The CDR3 is 14 residues long. The junction had 7 bases not matched to a gene; V was cut back by 7 bases and J by 1 base. CDR3 DNA: TGCAGCGCCGGGGCCGGGGGGTCCTACAATGAGCAGTTCTTC. Translating it yields CSAGAGGSYNEQFF.

CDR3 in amino acids: CASSQETGISSSPLHF. CDR3 in DNA: TGCGCCAGCAGCCAAGAAACAGGGATCTCGTCCTCACCCCTCCACTTT. The chain is built from TRBV4-3 and TRBJ1-6; D possibly corresponds to TRBD1 (6 bases). Trimming removed 0 bases from V and 10 bases from J, with 16 bases in between. The germline V gene has CDR1 LGHNA and CDR2 YSLEER. There are 16 residues in the CDR3.

The V and J genes are TRBV5-6 and TRBJ2-7; D unresolved. The germline V and J ends were trimmed by 4 bases and 3 bases, with 5 bases remaining between them. Germline V gene sequence: CDR1 SGHDT, CDR2 YYEEEE. The CDR3 extends over 11 amino acids. CDR3 bases: TGTGCCAGCAGCCAAAACTACGAGCAGTACTTC. This translates into CASSQNYEQYF.

The chain is built from TRBV30 and TRBJ1-2, with D maybe TRBD1 (5 bases). The length of the CDR3 is 14 residues. Germline V CDR1 and CDR2: GTSNPN, SVGIG (reference sequence). V was shortened by 4 bases and J by 8 bases, with 20 bases between the two germline ends. Here the CDR3 reads CAWNEGRSTEGYTF. Written as DNA, the CDR3 is TGTGCCTGGAATGAGGGGCGGAGCACAGAAGGCTACACCTTC.

This clone was recorded once. V usage is TRBV5-6 and J usage is TRBJ1-2, with TRBD1 as a possible D gene (5 bases). Germline CDR1 SGHDT, CDR2 YYEEEE. This CDR3 is built from 16 residues. The V end was cut by 4 bases, the J end by 3 bases, with 19 bases between. CDR3 protein: CASSPSTRGGDYGYTF. The DNA of the CDR3 is TGTGCCAGCAGCCCGTCGACACGGGGGGGAGACTATGGCTACACCTTC.

The chain joins TRBV25-1 to TRBJ1-6; a weak D match, TRBD1 (6 bases). The V end was cut by 7 bases, the J end by 5 bases, with 12 bases between. This CDR3 contains 14 residues. The germline V gene encodes CDR1 MGHDK and CDR2 SYGVNS. CDR3 in DNA: TGTGCCAGCACCAGGGGTGCGGATAATTCACCCCTCCACTTT. This translates into CASTRGADNSPLHF.

There are a few counts of this clone. The chain links TRBV29-1 to TRBJ2-1; TRBD1 agrees at 8 bases. The germline CDR1 and CDR2 sequences are SQVTM and ANQGSEA. The CDR3 is 17 amino acids. V dropped 2 bases and J dropped 0; count of bases not matched to a gene: 9. The CDR3 here is CSVEPGTGINSYNEQFF. The CDR3 DNA follows: TGCAGCGTTGAACCTGGGACAGGAATAAACTCCTACAATGAGCAGTTCTTC.

This chain connects TRBV29-1 to TRBJ2-6; unclear D gene. In germline, CDR1 is SQVTM, CDR2 ANQGSEA. This CDR3 region has 14 residues. V dropped 6 bases and J dropped 1 base, with 10 bases sitting between them. For the CDR3, the DNA is TGCAGCGTATTACTGAATTCTGGGGCCAACGTCCTGACTTTC. Its translation is CSVLLNSGANVLTF.

The CDR3 sequence: CASSPPVVHYGYTF. DNA of the CDR3: TGCGCCAGCAGCCCTCCCGTGGTTCACTATGGCTACACCTTC. This chain uses TRBV4-1 with TRBJ1-2; D is unresolved. The germline V and J ends were trimmed by 4 bases and 3 bases, with 12 bases remaining between them. Germline CDR1 MGHRA, CDR2 YSYEKL. CDR3 length equals 14 residues.

This chain uses TRBV19 with TRBJ1-1; D perhaps matches TRBD1 (6 bases). CDR3 length equals 14 residues. V dropped 4 bases and J dropped 6 bases, with 15 bases sitting between them. Looked up from germline, CDR1 is LNHDA and CDR2 is SQIVND (reference sequence). CDR3 amino acids: CASSTFQGTPEAFF. The CDR3 DNA reads TGTGCCAGTAGTACTTTCCAGGGGACCCCTGAAGCTTTCTTT.

The CDR3 DNA reads TGTGCCAGCAGCTTGGTGGGCAGGGGAGGTCAAGAGACCCAGTACTTC. It translates to CASSLVGRGGQETQYF. V is TRBV5-5 and J is TRBJ2-5; D possibly uses TRBD1 or TRBD2 (6 bases each). The length of the CDR3 is 16 residues. Germline assignment: CDR1 SGHKS and CDR2 YYEKEE (reference sequence). Trimming took off 0 bases at V and 2 bases at J, with 14 bases between the two ends. The full variable domain, its missing parts supplied by reference TRBV5-5 and TRBJ2-5, is DAGVTQSPTHLIKTRGQQVTLRCSPISGHKSVSWYQQVLGQGPQFIFQYYEKEERGRGNFPDRFSARQFPNYSSELNVNALLLGDSALYLCASSLVGRGGQETQYFGPGTRLLVL.

This chain joins TRBV10-2 and TRBJ2-3; possibly TRBD2 for D (6 bases). V was clipped by 0 bases and J by 2 bases, with 12 bases between them. CDR1 and CDR2 from the germline V gene are WSHSY and SAAADI. The CDR3 totals 16 residues. The CDR3 is CASSESIGTYTDTQYF. The CDR3 DNA is TGCGCCAGCAGTGAGTCGATAGGGACTTACACAGATACGCAGTATTTT.

V gene TRBV10-3 combines with J gene TRBJ2-3, with D possibly being TRBD1 or TRBD2 (5 bases each). Trimming took off 4 bases at V and 4 bases at J, with 15 bases between the two ends. Germline CDR1 reads ENHRY; CDR2 reads SYGVKD. The CDR3 has 15 residues. In DNA, the CDR3 is TGTGCCATCAGTGCTACCGGGACCGGGCCAGATACGCAGTATTTT. This gives the protein CAISATGTGPDTQYF.

The genes are TRBV5-1 and TRBJ1-1; TRBD1 might be the D (5 bases). The germline V and J ends were trimmed by 4 bases and 4 bases, with 20 bases remaining between them. Germline V gives CDR1 SGHRS, CDR2 YFSETQ. The CDR3 is 16 amino acids. The chain's CDR3 is CASSPGGGDGSTEAFF. CDR3 DNA: TGCGCCAGCAGCCCCGGCGGAGGGGACGGATCCACTGAAGCTTTCTTT.

The CDR3 loop is CASSPDGTGPYGYTF. As DNA, the CDR3 is TGCGCCAGCAGCCCAGATGGGACAGGGCCCTATGGCTACACCTTC. V and J are TRBV4-3 and TRBJ1-2, with 9 positions matching TRBD1. The germline CDR1 and CDR2 sequences are LGHNA and YSLEER. This CDR3 has 15 residues. V shed 4 bases, J shed 4 bases, and the junction held 7 bases outside the gene matches.

The chain is built from TRBV30 and TRBJ2-1, with 8 bases lining up with TRBD2. In germline, CDR1 is GTSNPN, CDR2 SVGIG (reference sequence). CDR3 length: 12 residues. V dropped 3 bases and J dropped 9; count of bases not matched to a gene: 4. Here the CDR3 reads CAWRGLAREQFF. DNA for the CDR3: TGTGCCTGGAGAGGACTAGCCCGTGAGCAGTTCTTC.

This clone was counted many times. The V gene is TRBV7-2, the J gene TRBJ2-5; D is unclear. V lost 2 bases to trimming and J lost 4 bases, with 8 bases between them. CDR3 length equals 13 residues. Germline V lookup: CDR1 SGHTA, CDR2 FQGNSA. CDR3 sequence: CASSLQIRETQYF. In DNA form, the CDR3 reads TGTGCCAGCAGCTTACAAATTAGAGAGACCCAGTACTTC.

V and J are TRBV2 and TRBJ1-2; D possibly corresponds to TRBD1 (5 bases). CDR1 and CDR2 from the germline V gene are SNHLY and FYNNEI. Trimming shortened V by 8 bases and J by 4 bases, and 11 bases separated the two germline ends. CDR3 size: 12 residues. The CDR3, as DNA: TGTGCCAGCCGGCAGGGTGTCTATGGCTACACCTTC. This gives the protein CASRQGVYGYTF.

This clone was seen more than once but under ten times. The chain has TRBV5-1 and TRBJ2-6; 12 bases align to TRBD1. V lost 6 bases and J lost 2; bases outside the gene matches: 6. CDR1 is SGHRS and CDR2 is YFSETQ in the germline V gene. The CDR3 sequence is 17 residues long. The CDR3 DNA reads as TGCGCCAGCACCCCCGGGACAGGGGGCGCTGGGGCCAACGTCCTGACTTTC. Translated: CASTPGTGGAGANVLTF.

The gene calls are TRBV29-1 and TRBJ2-2, with D maybe TRBD1 (5 bases). This CDR3 contains 16 residues. V was pared by 3 bases and J by 1 base, with 15 bases between. Per the germline V gene, CDR1 is SQVTM and CDR2 is ANQGSEA. The CDR3 sequence is CSVDLPGHLNTGELFF. The CDR3 DNA reads as TGCAGCGTTGATCTCCCTGGACACCTGAACACCGGGGAGCTGTTTTTT.

The chain employs TRBV5-1 and TRBJ2-2; TRBD2 is a possible D gene (5 bases). The germline CDR1 and CDR2 sequences are SGHRS and YFSETQ. CDR3 length: 16 amino acids. V was shortened by 3 bases and J by 5 bases, with 17 bases between the two germline ends. The CDR3 reads CASSSKAGGRTGELFF. CDR3 nucleotide sequence: TGCGCCAGCAGCTCCAAGGCTGGAGGCAGGACCGGGGAGCTGTTTTTT.

CDR3 bases: TGTGCCAGCAGTGCGAACGGGGGAGGGACTGAAGCTTTCTTT. Amino acids: CASSANGGGTEAFF. This chain joins TRBV2 and TRBJ1-1; D perhaps matches TRBD1 (5 bases). The CDR3 totals 14 residues. Germline loops: CDR1 SNHLY, CDR2 FYNNEI. Trimming cost V 4 bases and J 5 bases, with 14 bases left between them.

This clone came up a few times. The chain links TRBV29-1 to TRBJ1-1; D is uncertain. Germline-derived CDR1 and CDR2 are SQVTM and ANQGSEA. The CDR3 runs 11 residues. V lost 7 bases, J lost 4 bases, and 10 bases lay in between. The CDR3 nucleotides are TGCAGCGCAAGGGCGGCCACTGAAGCTTTCTTT. Translation gives CSARAATEAFF.